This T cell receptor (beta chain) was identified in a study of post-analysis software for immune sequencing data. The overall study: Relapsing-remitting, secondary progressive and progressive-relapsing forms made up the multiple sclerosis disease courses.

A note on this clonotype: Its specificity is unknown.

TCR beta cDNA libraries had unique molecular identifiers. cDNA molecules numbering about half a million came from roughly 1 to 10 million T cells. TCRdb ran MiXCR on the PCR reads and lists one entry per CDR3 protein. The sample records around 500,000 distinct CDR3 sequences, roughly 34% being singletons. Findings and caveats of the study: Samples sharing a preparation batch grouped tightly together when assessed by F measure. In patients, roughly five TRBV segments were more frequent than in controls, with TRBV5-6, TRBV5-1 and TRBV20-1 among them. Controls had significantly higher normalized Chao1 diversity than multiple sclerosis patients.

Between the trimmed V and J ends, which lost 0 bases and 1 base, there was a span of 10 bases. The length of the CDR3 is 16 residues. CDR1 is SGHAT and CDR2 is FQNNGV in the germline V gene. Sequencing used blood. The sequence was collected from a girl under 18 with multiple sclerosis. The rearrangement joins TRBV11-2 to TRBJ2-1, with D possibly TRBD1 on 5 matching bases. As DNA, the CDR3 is TGTGCCAGCAGCTTAGATAGTACAGGATCCTACAATGAGCAGTTCTTC. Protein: CASSLDSTGSYNEQFF.